This record looks at one T cell receptor beta chain sequence and its context. Its cognate antigen is unknown. This sample stems from a study of shared clonotypes between healthy human individuals. Using 200 ng DNA, approximately 27,000 T cell genomes, the sorted-subset replicate PCRs were run. Original processing notes: ImmunoSEQ only sent back junction sequences with no quality scores, so filtering was done differently. Assay: immunoSEQ multiplex PCR; the TCRdb copy retains only in-frame clones and omits some. The V and J calls and clone size were taken over from that table, and D and trimming were inferred from the DNA. The table shows some 980,000 clones, with more than 75% occurring only once. The germline V gene has CDR1 MNHEY and CDR2 SVGAGI. This CDR3 has 15 amino acids. V trimming: 6 bases; J trimming: 3 bases; junction bases outside the gene matches: 10. Findings and caveats of the study: An expected dependence of interdonor clonotype sharing on sequencing depth was noted. Larger estimated richness was generally recorded for naive subsets relative to memory subsets.

The chain is built from TRBV6-5 and TRBJ2-7; 8 bases are a match to TRBD1. This receptor was identified in a man between 18 and 29 years old in good health. The specimen was memory CD4+ T cells sorted from blood. Subset described: CD45RA-negative fraction. CDR3 amino acids: CASSPDRGRVYEQYF. CDR3 nucleotides: TGTGCCAGCAGCCCCGACAGGGGTCGAGTCTACGAGCAGTACTTC.